This T cell receptor beta chain was sequenced in a study of blood T cell repertoires in COVID-19. The CDR3 loop spans 13 amino acids. Germline assignment: CDR1 KGHDR and CDR2 SFDVKD. The V and J ends lost 5 bases and 6 bases respectively, with 11 bases between them. Original handling: How many nucleated cells were present was estimated from reference gene primer amplification. Here immunoSEQ multiplex PCR was the method, and the copy in TCRdb shows in-frame clones only, minus some. The DNA gave D and trimming, while V, J and clone size come from that table. The table shows 36,000 or so clones, with 90% occurring only once.

Sequencing input: peripheral blood. The rearrangement uses TRBV24-1 and TRBJ2-3, with D maybe TRBD2 (5 bases). The source is a human donor in a cohort sampled during active COVID-19. The CDR3 nucleotides read TGTGCCACCAGTGTCGAGGGAGCCGATACGCAGTATTTT. This translates into CATSVEGADTQYF.